Below, one T cell receptor beta chain is given with its context. The data originate from a study of control samples from healthy donors and cancer patients. Clones were sequenced by immunoSEQ multiplex PCR, and TCRdb holds only the in-frame ones, with some missing. The sample holds 120,000 to 150,000 clones, more than 90% seen once. The sequenced sample consisted of blood. The origin of this receptor is a man between 25 and 39 years old in good health.

Here the CDR3 DNA reads TGTGCCAGCCCACCGAGCCACAGGGGGCCCGAGCAGTACTTC. Protein product: CASPPSHRGPEQYF. The chain joins TRBV5-8 to TRBJ2-7; 9 bases are a match to TRBD1. The CDR3 extends over 14 amino acids. Unmatched junction bases numbered 11, after V lost 7 bases and J lost 6 bases. Germline CDR1 and CDR2: SGHTS and YDEGEE.